These 26 T cell receptor beta chains share one sample of origin, sequenced in a study of metastatic and nonmetastatic thyroid tumors. Each patient went into thyroid surgery without having received any treatment. With MiXCR, TCRdb reprocessed the PCR reads. The sample yields 20,000 to 25,000 clones, around 19% seen once. Specimen: blood. The receptors originated from a female donor with papillary thyroid cancer or a benign thyroid nodule (not recorded which). Some clones in this sample may be carry-over from other donors' samples.

The chain carries TRBV30 and TRBJ2-7, with D tentatively TRBD1 or TRBD2 (5 bases each). Germline CDR1 reads GTSNPN; CDR2 reads SVGIG (reference sequence). V shed 0 bases and J shed 4 bases, with 10 bases lying between them. The CDR3 spans 13 residues. CDR3 loop: CAWSVGTSYEQYF. The CDR3 coding sequence is TGTGCCTGGAGTGTGGGGACCTCTTACGAGCAGTACTTC.

This clone showed up many times. The J gene is TRBJ2-1, the V gene TRBV9; no firm D call. Germline V gene sequence: CDR1 SGDLS, CDR2 YYNGEE. This CDR3 has 14 residues. The germline V and J ends were trimmed by 0 bases and 3 bases, with 7 bases remaining between them. CDR3: CASSVEGSYNEQFF. The CDR3 region has the DNA TGTGCCAGCAGCGTAGAGGGTAGCTACAATGAGCAGTTCTTC.

This clone rates as medium-sized. The chain links TRBV2 to TRBJ2-7; D is unclear. The CDR3 is 11 amino acids. The V end lost 3 bases, the J end lost 6 bases, and 6 bases lay between the germline ends. Germline V gives CDR1 SNHLY, CDR2 FYNNEI. The CDR3 bases are TGTGCCAGCAGTGAGGGTTTCGAGCAGTACTTC. Its translation: CASSEGFEQYF.

The chain carries TRBV10-3 and TRBJ1-1; D is unresolved. V dropped 2 bases and J dropped 7 bases, with 5 bases sitting between them. CDR1 ENHRY and CDR2 SYGVKD come from the germline V gene. CDR3 length equals 11 residues. CDR3 residues: CAISEEYEAFF. The CDR3 nucleotides are TGTGCCATCAGTGAGGAATATGAAGCTTTCTTT.

Ten or more counts support this clone. The chain carries TRBV12-3 or TRBV12-4 and TRBJ1-1; TRBD1 might be the D (6 bases). The CDR3 is 15 residues long. V was clipped by 7 bases and J by 0 bases, with 15 bases between them. The CDR3 region has the DNA TGTGCCAGCACCCCACAGGGAACGTTGAACACTGAAGCTTTCTTT. Protein sequence: CASTPQGTLNTEAFF.

This clone was picked up many times. This chain uses TRBV3-1 with TRBJ1-1; D call uncertain. The germline V gene has CDR1 LGHDT and CDR2 YNNKEL (reference sequence). The CDR3 contains 19 residues. V lost 4 bases to trimming and J lost 5 bases, with 29 bases between them. The CDR3 DNA follows: TGTGCCAGCAGCCCAAACCACCTGTCGGTTTTGTGGCCGAAGACTGAAGCTTTCTTT. It is translated as CASSPNHLSVLWPKTEAFF.

In its sample, this clone ranks as medium-sized (0.01 to 0.1%). The chain combines TRBV6-1 with TRBJ2-7, with D unclear. The V end lost 7 bases, the J end lost 4 bases, and 11 bases lay between the germline ends. In germline, CDR1 is MNHNS, CDR2 SASEGT. The CDR3 extends over 12 amino acids. The CDR3 DNA reads TGTGCCAGCATTGGAGACACGTACGAGCAGTACTTC. Translation gives CASIGDTYEQYF.

By share of the sample, this clone is medium-sized. The V and J genes are TRBV28 and TRBJ1-5, with 7 bases matching TRBD1. This CDR3 has 18 amino acids. Trimming at V came to 6 bases and at J to 0 bases, leaving 14 bases not matched to a gene. Germline V CDR1 and CDR2: MDHEN, SYDVKM. Here the CDR3 reads CASRSRQGVSNSNQPQHF. CDR3 nucleotides: TGTGCCAGCAGGAGCCGACAGGGTGTTTCGAATAGCAATCAGCCCCAGCATTTT.

The sample holds many counts of this clone. The rearrangement uses TRBV7-2 and TRBJ2-5, with D possibly TRBD2 on 6 matching bases. The V end was cut by 5 bases, the J end by 5 bases, with 15 bases between. The CDR3 length is 14 residues. Germline V gene sequence: CDR1 SGHTA, CDR2 FQGNSA. CDR3 in DNA: TGTGCCAGCAGCCCCGTGTACGGGGGTGAGACCCAGTACTTC. Its translation is CASSPVYGGETQYF.

Ten or more counts support this clone. V and J are TRBV2 and TRBJ2-3; 12 nucleotides match TRBD2. CDR3 length: 14 residues. Germline CDR1 reads SNHLY; CDR2 reads FYNNEI. The junction had 5 bases not matched to a gene; V was cut back by 7 bases and J by 6 bases. The CDR3 nucleotides read TGTGCCAGCAACTCCGGGACTAGCGGGGATACGCAGTATTTT. Its translation: CASNSGTSGDTQYF.

This clone has at least ten counts. The chain has TRBV5-4 and TRBJ2-5, with 10 bases matching TRBD2. V lost 4 bases and J lost 5; bases outside the gene matches: 5. The length of the CDR3 is 14 residues. CDR1 is SGHNT, CDR2 YYREEE, per germline (reference sequence). Here the CDR3 reads CASSPGGLAETQYF. The DNA of the CDR3 is TGTGCCAGCAGCCCAGGGGGACTAGCGGAGACCCAGTACTTC.

V usage is TRBV7-3 and J usage is TRBJ1-2, with 7 bases lining up with TRBD1. The germline gives CDR1 SGHTA, CDR2 FQGTGA. This CDR3 region has 14 residues. After removal of 3 bases from V and 8 bases from J, the junction contained 9 bases not matched to a gene. DNA of the CDR3: TGTGCCAGCAGCTTTATGGGTCAGGGGGTGGGCTACACCTTC. Translated: CASSFMGQGVGYTF.

This clone was recorded at least ten times. The chain uses TRBV28 and TRBJ2-5; 12 nucleotides align to TRBD1. The V gene's germline CDR1 is MDHEN and CDR2 SYDVKM. The length of the CDR3 is 15 residues. V trimming: 6 bases; J trimming: 4 bases; junction bases outside the gene matches: 6. CDR3 amino acids: CASSHRDRGRETQYF. The CDR3 bases are TGTGCCAGCAGCCACCGGGACAGGGGGCGAGAGACCCAGTACTTC.

This clone has a count of ten or more. This chain joins TRBV30 and TRBJ1-1; 7 bases are a match to TRBD1. The germline CDR1 and CDR2 sequences are GTSNPN and SVGIG (reference sequence). This CDR3 is 10 amino acids long. Trimming cost V 7 bases and J 10 bases; bases outside gene matches: 6. The CDR3 sequence is CASLGQLAFF. CDR3 DNA: TGTGCCTCATTGGGACAGTTAGCTTTCTTT.

This sequence joins TRBV10-1 and TRBJ2-1; D is ambiguous. The V and J ends lost 4 bases and 9 bases respectively, with 7 bases between them. Germline V gives CDR1 WNHNN, CDR2 SYGVQD (reference sequence). This CDR3 comprises 11 residues. The CDR3 nucleotides are TGCGCCAGCAGTGGGTGGGGTGAGCAGTTCTTC. This sequence encodes CASSGWGEQFF.

The J gene is TRBJ2-3, the V gene TRBV15; D may be TRBD2 (5 bases). The CDR3 extends over 16 amino acids. Germline CDR1 reads LNHNV; CDR2 reads YYDKDF (reference sequence). V dropped 0 bases and J dropped 5 bases, with 15 bases sitting between them. CDR3 loop: CATSRESGSGGDTQYF. The CDR3 DNA follows: TGTGCCACCAGCAGAGAAAGTGGGAGCGGAGGAGATACGCAGTATTTT.

This clone was seen at least ten times. The chain has TRBV5-5 and TRBJ2-3, with 11 bases identical to TRBD2. V was clipped by 2 bases and J by 5 bases; unmatched bases: 4. The CDR3 consists of 15 residues. Germline V gene sequence: CDR1 SGHKS, CDR2 YYEKEE (reference sequence). CDR3 amino acids: CASSLLAGVLDTQYF. CDR3 DNA: TGTGCCAGCAGCTTACTAGCGGGAGTATTAGATACGCAGTATTTT.

This clone was seen at least ten times. The rearrangement links TRBV6-1 to TRBJ2-5; D remains unclear. Germline assignment: CDR1 MNHNS and CDR2 SASEGT. This CDR3 contains 13 residues. The V gene lost 3 bases and the J gene lost 5 bases, with 10 bases spanning the gap. The CDR3 bases are TGTGCCAGCAGTGAGGAAGGCTGGGAGACCCAGTACTTC. This codes for CASSEEGWETQYF.

To note about this clone: A much larger clone lies a single base off, so this may be a read error. This chain connects TRBV7-2 to TRBJ2-5; no firm D call. CDR1 and CDR2 from the germline V gene are SGHTA and FQGNSA. This CDR3 has 16 amino acids. Trimming removed 0 bases from V and 5 bases from J, with 16 bases in between. The CDR3 protein is CASSLALLSTEETQYF. The DNA for the CDR3 is TGTGCCAGCAGCTTAGCCCTTCTTTCCACCGAGGAGACCCAGTACTTC.

In this sample, this clone turned up many times. This chain uses TRBV20-1 with TRBJ1-1; D gene ambiguous. CDR1 is DFQATT, CDR2 SNEGSKA, per germline (reference sequence). The CDR3 is 15 amino acids. Trimming left V 7 bases short and J 2 bases short, with 20 bases between. The CDR3 DNA follows: TGCAGTGTATTAAGTAGGGCAGGATCTAACACTGAAGCTTTCTTT. Its translation: CSVLSRAGSNTEAFF.

As regards this clone: The junction departs from the called germline gene at one end, perhaps through a read error. The J gene is TRBJ2-2, the V gene TRBV11-3, with D maybe TRBD2 (6 bases). This CDR3 region has 14 residues. Germline V gene lookup returns CDR1 SGHNT and CDR2 YENEEA. CDR3 sequence: CASSIGRNTVELFF. As DNA, the CDR3 is TGTGCCAGCAGCATAGGGAGGAACACCGTGGAGCTGTTTTTT.

This clone turned up a few times. A much larger clone is a single base away; this may be a read error. This CDR3 is also generated by other DNA sequences in the sample. The chain couples TRBV4-2 to TRBJ2-1, with a possible D match to TRBD1 (6 bases). This CDR3 comprises 17 residues. The ends were cut back, 4 bases at V and 4 bases at J, with 20 bases in the middle. Germline V gene data show CDR1 as LGHNA and CDR2 as YNFKEQ. The CDR3 spells CASSLNRDGPPYNEQFF. The CDR3 nucleotides are TGTGCCAGCAGCCTCAACAGGGACGGGCCTCCGTACAATGAGCAGTTCTTC.

This clone was picked up many times. This chain uses TRBV5-8 with TRBJ1-1; the D gene is possibly TRBD1 (6 bases). CDR1 and CDR2 from the germline V gene are SGHTS and YDEGEE. Deletions cut 1 base from V and 6 bases from J, with 10 bases between. The length of the CDR3 is 13 residues. Written as DNA, the CDR3 is TGTGCCAGCAGCTTGACAGGGCGCCCTGAAGCTTTCTTT. Translating it yields CASSLTGRPEAFF.

To note about this clone: A much larger clone differs by one base, so this may be a read error. The chain is built from TRBV7-9 and TRBJ2-2; the D gene is possibly TRBD1 (5 bases). In germline, CDR1 is SEHNR, CDR2 FQNEAQ (reference sequence). Trimming took off 7 bases at V and 1 base at J, with 10 bases between the two ends. The CDR3 sequence is 14 residues long. CDR3 DNA sequence: TGTGCCAGCATCCGCCAGGGGAACACCGGGGAGCTGTTTTTT. Its protein product is CASIRQGNTGELFF.

This clone showed up many times. The J gene is TRBJ2-3, the V gene TRBV24-1, with D perhaps TRBD1 (5 bases). Per the germline V gene, CDR1 is KGHDR and CDR2 is SFDVKD. Trimming shortened V by 9 bases and J by 2 bases, and 11 bases separated the two germline ends. The CDR3 contains 13 residues. The CDR3 sequence is CATSGSPTDTQYF. The CDR3 nucleotides read TGTGCCACCTCAGGGTCCCCCACAGATACGCAGTATTTT.

The sample holds many counts of this clone. The chain recombines TRBV5-1 with TRBJ2-5; perhaps TRBD2 as D (5 bases). V lost 4 bases, J lost 2 bases, and 18 bases lay in between. Germline CDR1 reads SGHRS; CDR2 reads YFSETQ. CDR3 length: 16 residues. CDR3 in amino acids: CASSHGTDWLQETQYF. CDR3 DNA: TGCGCCAGCAGCCACGGAACGGACTGGTTACAAGAGACCCAGTACTTC.